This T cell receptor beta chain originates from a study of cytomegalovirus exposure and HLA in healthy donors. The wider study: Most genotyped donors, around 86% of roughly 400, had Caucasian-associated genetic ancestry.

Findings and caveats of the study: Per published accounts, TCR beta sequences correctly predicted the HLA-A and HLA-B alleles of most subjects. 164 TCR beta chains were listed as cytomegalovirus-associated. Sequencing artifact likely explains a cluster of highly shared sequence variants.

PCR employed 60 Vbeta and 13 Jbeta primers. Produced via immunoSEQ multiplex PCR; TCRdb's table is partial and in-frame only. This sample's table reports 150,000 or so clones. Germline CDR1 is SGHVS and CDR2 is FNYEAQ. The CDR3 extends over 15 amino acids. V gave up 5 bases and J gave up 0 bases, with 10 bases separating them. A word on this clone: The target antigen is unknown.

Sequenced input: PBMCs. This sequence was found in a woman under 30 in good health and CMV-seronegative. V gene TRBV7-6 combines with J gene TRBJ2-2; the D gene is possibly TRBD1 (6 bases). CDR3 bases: TGTGCCAGCAGCCCCCGGACAGCGAACACCGGGGAGCTGTTTTTT. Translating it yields CASSPRTANTGELFF.